The present TCR beta chain was sequenced within a study of blood T cells in healthy people across ages. V was cut by 3 bases and J by 8 bases, with 16 bases left in between. CDR1 and CDR2 from the germline V gene are SQVTM and ANQGSEA. The CDR3 runs to 13 residues. Together with a sample-barcoded 5' primer, a J-beta primer mix was included in a second PCR lasting 7 to 11 cycles. MiXCR, run by TCRdb on the 5' RACE reads, gives a single entry per CDR3 protein. Among some 710,000 distinct CDR3 sequences, about 47% were seen once, and the ten largest hold 15% to 20%. This TCR came from an older man in good health. Sequenced input: blood. The V call is TRBV29-1, the J call TRBJ1-2, with a possible D match to TRBD1 (5 bases). In DNA, the CDR3 is TGCAGCGTTGACCAGGGAACTATTGGAGGCTACACCTTC. Translating gives CSVDQGTIGGYTF.